This T cell receptor beta chain was observed in a study of CD8 T cells in Susac syndrome. An input of 0.5 to 1 ug of RNA was subjected to reverse transcription using random hexamers. TCRdb reanalysed the immunoSEQ multiplex PCR reads using MiXCR and keeps one entry per CDR3 protein. The sample has around 280,000 distinct CDR3 sequences; around 90% are singletons. Germline values: CDR1 SGHTA, CDR2 FQGNSA. This CDR3 region has 13 residues. The V and J ends lost 3 bases and 0 bases respectively, with 6 bases between them. TCR beta sequences were obtained from blood CD8+ and CD4+ T cells. The TCR sequence derives from a human donor with multiple sclerosis. The sample taken for sequencing was CD4+ T cells from PBMCs. The V gene is TRBV7-2, the J gene TRBJ2-7; D not certain. In DNA, the CDR3 is TGTGCCAGCAGCTTGCGGTACTCCTACGAGCAGTACTTC. Translating gives CASSLRYSYEQYF.